What follows are 12 T cell receptor beta chains derived from one specimen sequenced in a study of cytomegalovirus exposure and HLA in healthy donors. Primers included in the PCR were 60 Vbeta and 13 Jbeta primers. Method: immunoSEQ multiplex PCR; TCRdb's copy keeps in-frame clones and lacks some. The profile covers approximately 170,000 clones, with approximately 59% appearing a single time and roughly 2.9% taken by the ten largest. The sample was PBMCs. The receptors were sampled from a man in his forties or fifties in good health and CMV-seronegative.

CDR3 in DNA: TGTGCCAGCACCGGACTAGCGGGAATCAATGAGCAGTTCTTC. Its translation: CASTGLAGINEQFF. The chain has TRBV6-5 and TRBJ2-1; TRBD2 matches at 12 bases. Germline V gives CDR1 MNHEY, CDR2 SVGAGI. Unmatched junction bases numbered 4, after V lost 7 bases and J lost 6 bases. The length of the CDR3 is 14 residues.

This clone was detected only once. This chain connects TRBV4-1 to TRBJ2-1; D might be TRBD1 (6 bases). The CDR3 sequence is 16 residues long. Germline V gene data show CDR1 as MGHRA and CDR2 as YSYEKL. Trimming took off 1 base at V and 6 bases at J, with 16 bases between the two ends. In DNA, the CDR3 is TGCGCCAGCAGCCAAGCCACCGCAGGGGTCGGCAATGAGCAGTTCTTC. Encoded protein: CASSQATAGVGNEQFF.

This sequence joins TRBV19 and TRBJ2-2; TRBD1 matches 11 bases. CDR1 and CDR2 from the germline V gene are LNHDA and SQIVND (reference sequence). V gave up 6 bases and J gave up 6 bases; unmatched junction bases: 6. The CDR3 sequence is 15 residues long. The CDR3: CASRPGTGGSGELFF. DNA for the CDR3: TGTGCCAGTAGACCCGGGACAGGGGGATCCGGGGAGCTGTTTTTT.

This clone was counted a few times. This chain connects TRBV5-1 to TRBJ1-2; D ambiguous. The CDR3 length is 15 residues. Trimming took 7 bases from V and 2 from J, leaving 18 bases between them. The germline gives CDR1 SGHRS, CDR2 YFSETQ. The CDR3 DNA follows: TGCGCCAGCTCGACTTCTGCTACCTTCAACTATGGCTACACCTTC. This sequence encodes CASSTSATFNYGYTF.

The rearrangement uses TRBV15 and TRBJ2-3, with TRBD2 as a possible D gene (5 bases). This CDR3 has 15 residues. V lost 1 base to trimming and J lost 0 bases, with 8 bases between them. Germline values: CDR1 LNHNV, CDR2 YYDKDF (reference sequence). The CDR3 DNA reads TGTGCCACCAGCAGAGCCGGGGAAAGCACAGATACGCAGTATTTT. It codes for CATSRAGESTDTQYF.

The chain has TRBV5-1 and TRBJ2-1, with TRBD1 matching 10 bases. Germline V gene data show CDR1 as SGHRS and CDR2 as YFSETQ. Unmatched junction bases numbered 10, after V lost 1 base and J lost 6 bases. CDR3 length: 17 residues. CDR3 nucleotides: TGCGCCAGCAGCTTGTCATCAGGGACAGGGGCTTTCAATGAGCAGTTCTTC. It translates to CASSLSSGTGAFNEQFF.

V and J are TRBV5-1 and TRBJ2-5; 9 bases align to TRBD2. The end of the DNA aligns better with TRBJ2-7, so the J call may be wrong. This CDR3 has 14 residues. Germline V gene data show CDR1 as SGHRS and CDR2 as YFSETQ. The CDR3 here is CASSFRGRVDEQYF. CDR3 nucleotide sequence: TGCGCCAGCAGCTTCCGCGGGAGGGTCGACGAGCAGTACTTC.

The V call is TRBV5-6, the J call TRBJ2-3; D unclear. V lost 2 bases and J 9 bases, leaving 7 bases between the germline ends. Per the germline V gene, CDR1 is SGHDT and CDR2 is YYEEEE. The CDR3 extends over 11 amino acids. The DNA for the CDR3 is TGTGCCAGCAGCTTCGAGGCCACGCAGTATTTT. This codes for CASSFEATQYF.

V is TRBV5-1 and J is TRBJ1-1, with 7 bases fitting TRBD1. Germline assignment: CDR1 SGHRS and CDR2 YFSETQ. With 0 bases clipped from V and 0 bases from J, the junction kept 2 bases outside the gene matches. This CDR3 has 15 amino acids. CDR3 coding DNA: TGCGCCAGCAGCTTGGCGGGACAGATGAACACTGAAGCTTTCTTT. Protein sequence: CASSLAGQMNTEAFF.

This clone was seen only once. The chain uses TRBV13 and TRBJ2-7, with 13 bases lining up with TRBD2. This CDR3 contains 16 residues. Trimming removed 4 bases from V and 5 bases from J; junction bases left unmatched: 8. CDR1 PRHDT and CDR2 FYEKMQ come from the germline V gene (reference sequence). This chain's CDR3 is CASSSRLAGGSHEQYF. DNA for the CDR3: TGTGCCAGCAGCTCTCGACTAGCGGGAGGTTCCCACGAGCAGTACTTC.

This clone was counted a few times. The chain couples TRBV7-9 to TRBJ2-5; D is possibly TRBD1 (6 bases). CDR3 length: 14 amino acids. Germline V gives CDR1 SEHNR, CDR2 FQNEAQ (reference sequence). Between the trimmed V and J ends, which lost 4 bases and 4 bases, there was a span of 13 bases. The chain's CDR3 is CASSSAGVGETQYF. CDR3 nucleotide sequence: TGTGCCAGCAGCTCGGCAGGGGTGGGAGAGACCCAGTACTTC.

This clone has a single count. V is TRBV19 and J is TRBJ2-1; D might be TRBD2 (6 bases). Trimming shortened V by 4 bases and J by 9 bases, and 13 bases separated the two germline ends. Germline V CDR1 and CDR2: LNHDA, SQIVND (reference sequence). The CDR3 totals 13 residues. DNA for the CDR3: TGTGCCAGTAGTACCCGGGACTCCGGTGAGCAGTTCTTC. It specifies CASSTRDSGEQFF. Combining the CDR3 with reference TRBV19 and TRBJ2-1 gives the whole variable domain DGGITQSPKYLFRKEGQNVTLSCEQNLNHDAMYWYRQDPGQGLRLIYYSQIVNDFQKGDIAEGYSVSREKKESFPLTVTSAQKNPTAFYLCASSTRDSGEQFFGPGTRLTVL.